This T cell receptor (beta chain) came from a study of T-cell memory formation after mild COVID-19. Study-wide background: The TCR clusters were mostly specific to one donor.

Germline trimming cut 2 bases from V and 7 bases from J; bases unmatched to any gene: 7. The germline CDR1 and CDR2 sequences are KGHSH and LQKENI. CDR3 size: 15 residues. It was 5'RACE with constant-segment primers that produced the TCR alpha and TCR beta cDNA libraries, which carried sample barcodes and UMIs. MiXCR, applied by TCRdb to the 5' RACE reads, yields one record per CDR3 protein. The table lists some 320,000 distinct CDR3 sequences, approximately 14% of them singletons. The table lists this clonotype with a few counts. The gene calls are TRBV18 and TRBJ1-2; TRBD1 agrees at 10 bases. The specimen was PBMCs or a T cell subset sorted from them (not recorded which). This clonotype was obtained from a man between 18 and 29 years old who had mild COVID-19 (a few samples of this study predate the infection). Cell type and time point are not known. The CDR3 loop reads CASSPIGQGVLGYTF. The DNA for the CDR3 is TGTGCCAGCTCACCAATCGGACAGGGGGTTCTTGGCTACACCTTC.